The clone carrying this T cell receptor beta chain was detected once. This table comes from immunoSEQ multiplex PCR, and its TCRdb copy is limited to in-frame clones, with some not included. Of more than 95,000 clones in the sample, over 85% are singletons; the top ten hold 8%. This sample stems from a study of control samples from healthy donors and cancer patients. The CDR3 runs to 19 residues. Germline V lookup: CDR1 SGHNT, CDR2 YENEEA. The V segment lost 3 bases and the J segment 7 bases; nucleotides outside the gene matches: 15. Source material: blood. This chain joins TRBV11-3 and TRBJ2-1, with TRBD2 identical over 13 bases. The origin of this receptor is a man aged 18 to 30 in good health. The CDR3 nucleotides read TGTGCCAGCAGCTTTCTAGCCCCGACACTAGCGGGGGGGCCGAATGAGCAGTTCTTC. Its protein is CASSFLAPTLAGGPNEQFF. The whole variable domain, filled in from reference TRBV11-3 and TRBJ2-1, reads EAGVVQSPRYKIIEKKQPVAFWCNPISGHNTLYWYLQNLGQGPELLIRYENEEAVDDSQLPKDRFSAERLKGVDSTLKIQPAELGDSAVYLCASSFLAPTLAGGPNEQFFGPGTRLTVL.